The clone carrying this T cell receptor beta chain has a count of ten or more. Its matching antigen is unknown. Researchers defined stable Graves' hyperthyroidism as no ophthalmopathy progression within 18 months. Uncontrolled infections, other autoimmune diseases, pregnancy or lactation led to exclusion of patients. Orbital computed tomography, thyroid ultrasound, serum thyroxine and TRAb, and clinical symptoms together informed the diagnoses. This sample stems from a study of T cells in Graves' hyperthyroidism and ophthalmopathy. General study points: Ophthalmopathy stood apart from stable hyperthyroidism in a 13 V-J model.

Trimming took 5 bases from V and 1 from J; bases not matched to a gene: 8. The CDR3 totals 17 residues. Germline V CDR1 and CDR2: SGHTA, FQGNSA. RNA transcripts were the template for amplifying TCR beta CDR3 regions. Initially, a first-round RT-PCR of the TCR CDR3 employed the HTBI primer set. TCRdb reprocessed the multiplex PCR reads with MiXCR, giving one entry per CDR3 protein. The sample includes approximately 610,000 distinct CDR3 sequences, 16% of them seen just once. This sequence originates from a woman aged 18-29 years with Graves' hyperthyroidism. The chain is built from TRBV7-2 and TRBJ2-3, with TRBD2 identical over 11 bases. Sequencing was performed on blood. Here the CDR3 DNA reads TGTGCCAGCAGCCACAGACTAGCGGGGTATGGCACAGATACGCAGTATTTT. This gives the protein CASSHRLAGYGTDTQYF.